This TCR beta chain emerged from a study of cytomegalovirus exposure and HLA in healthy donors. The PCR ran on 60 Vbeta and 13 Jbeta primers. Method: immunoSEQ multiplex PCR; TCRdb's copy keeps in-frame clones and lacks some. The sample lists under 150,000 clones, 70% to 80% occurring once. Study-level findings and limits: A missense variant in DCLRE1C was later tied to TCR beta V- and J-gene trimming.

The ends were cut back, 4 bases at V and 1 base at J, with 11 bases in the middle. The CDR3 sequence is 15 residues long. Germline V gene lookup returns CDR1 SGHRS and CDR2 YFSETQ. Notes on this clone: Its antigen is unidentified.

Sequenced sample: PBMCs. The chain joins TRBV5-1 to TRBJ2-2, with a weak D call TRBD1 (6 bases). This sequence was found in a woman aged 60-70 years in good health and CMV-seropositive. CDR3: CASSPSTGNTGELFF. The CDR3 DNA sequence: TGCGCCAGCAGCCCATCGACAGGGAACACCGGGGAGCTGTTTTTT.